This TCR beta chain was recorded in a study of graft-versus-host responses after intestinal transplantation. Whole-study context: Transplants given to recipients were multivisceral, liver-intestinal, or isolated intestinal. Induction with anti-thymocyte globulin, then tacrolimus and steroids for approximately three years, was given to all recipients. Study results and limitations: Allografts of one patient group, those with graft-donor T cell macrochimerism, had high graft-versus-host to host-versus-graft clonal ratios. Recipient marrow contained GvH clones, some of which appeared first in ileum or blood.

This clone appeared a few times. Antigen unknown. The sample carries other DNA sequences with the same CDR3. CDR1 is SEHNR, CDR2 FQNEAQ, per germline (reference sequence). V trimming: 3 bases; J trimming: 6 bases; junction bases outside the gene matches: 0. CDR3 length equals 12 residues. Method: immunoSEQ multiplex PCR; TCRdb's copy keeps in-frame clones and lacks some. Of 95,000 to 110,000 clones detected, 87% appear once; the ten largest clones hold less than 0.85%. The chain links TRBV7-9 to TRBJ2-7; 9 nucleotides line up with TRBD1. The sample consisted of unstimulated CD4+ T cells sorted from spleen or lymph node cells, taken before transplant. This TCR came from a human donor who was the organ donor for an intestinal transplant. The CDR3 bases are TGTGCCAGCAGCTTGACAGGGGGCGAGCAGTACTTC. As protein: CASSLTGGEQYF. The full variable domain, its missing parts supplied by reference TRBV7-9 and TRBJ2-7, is DTGVSQNPRHKITKRGQNVTFRCDPISEHNRLYWYRQTLGQGPEFLTYFQNEAQLEKSRLLSDRFSAERPKGSFSTLEIQRTEQGDSAMYLCASSLTGGEQYFGPGTRLTVT.